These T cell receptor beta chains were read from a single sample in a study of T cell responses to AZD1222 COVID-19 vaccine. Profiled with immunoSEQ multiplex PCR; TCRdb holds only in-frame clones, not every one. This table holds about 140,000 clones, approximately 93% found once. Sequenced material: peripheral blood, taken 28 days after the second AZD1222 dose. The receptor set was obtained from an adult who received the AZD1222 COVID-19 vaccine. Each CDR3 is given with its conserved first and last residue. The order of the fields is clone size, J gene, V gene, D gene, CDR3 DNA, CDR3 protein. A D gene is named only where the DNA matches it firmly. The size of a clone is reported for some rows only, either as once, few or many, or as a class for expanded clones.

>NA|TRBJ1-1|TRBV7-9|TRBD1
TGTGCCAGCAGCCCCGGCGGGACAGCAAACACTGAAGCTTTCTTT
CASSPGGTANTEAFF
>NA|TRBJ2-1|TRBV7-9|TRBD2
TGTGCCAGCAGCGGTTCGGGGAACCGCGGGAGCTCCTACAATGAGCAGTTCTTC
CASSGSGNRGSSYNEQFF
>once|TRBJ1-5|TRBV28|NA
TGTGCCAGCAGTTTGCTGGGAAATCAGCCCCAGCATTTT
CASSLLGNQPQHF
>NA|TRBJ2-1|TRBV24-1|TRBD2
TGTGCCACCAGTGATTTCCGGGGGGGTGATAATGAGCAGTTCTTC
CATSDFRGGDNEQFF
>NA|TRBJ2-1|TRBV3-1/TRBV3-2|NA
TGTGCCAGCAGCCAGGCCTCCAAAGGGACCCCTTCGCCGTTCTTC
CASSQASKGTPSPFF
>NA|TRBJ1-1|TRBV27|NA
TGTGCCAGCAGTTCACAGGGCGGGGGTAACACTGAAGCTTTCTTT
CASSSQGGGNTEAFF
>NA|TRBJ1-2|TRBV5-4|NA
TGTGCCAGCAGCTTGCCCCGGGGTATCGATGGCTACACCTTC
CASSLPRGIDGYTF
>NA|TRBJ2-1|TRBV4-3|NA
TGCGCCAGCAGCCAAGTCGAGGGGTATTGGGATGAGCAGTTCTTC
CASSQVEGYWDEQFF
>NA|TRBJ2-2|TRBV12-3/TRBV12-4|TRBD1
TGTGCCAGCAACAGACAGGGCACCGGGGAGCTGTTTTTT
CASNRQGTGELFF
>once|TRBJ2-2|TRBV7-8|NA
TGTGCCAGCAGCTTAGTCAGGTCGAACACCGGGGAGCTGTTTTTT
CASSLVRSNTGELFF
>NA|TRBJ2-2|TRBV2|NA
TGTGCCAGCGTTCAGGGGCGGAACACCGGGGAGCTGTTTTTT
CASVQGRNTGELFF
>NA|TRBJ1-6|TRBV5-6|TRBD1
TGTGCCAGCAGCCTTAGTGGGACAGGAGATTCACCCCTCCACTTT
CASSLSGTGDSPLHF
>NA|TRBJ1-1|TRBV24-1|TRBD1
TGTGCCACCAGTGATTTGGGGCAGGGGGCCGGGGCTTTCTTT
CATSDLGQGAGAFF
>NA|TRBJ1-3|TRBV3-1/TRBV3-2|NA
TGTGCCAGCAGCCAAGTTCGAAACACCATATATTTT
CASSQVRNTIYF
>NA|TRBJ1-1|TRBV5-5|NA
TGTGCCAGCAGCTTGGATTTGAACACTGAAGCTTTCTTT
CASSLDLNTEAFF
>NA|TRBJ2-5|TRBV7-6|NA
TGTGCCAGCAGCCGGACTAGAGGGGGGTTCGGAGAGACCCAGTACTTC
CASSRTRGGFGETQYF
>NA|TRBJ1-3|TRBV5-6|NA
TGTGCCAGCAGCTCCACCTCGGGAAACACCATATATTTT
CASSSTSGNTIYF
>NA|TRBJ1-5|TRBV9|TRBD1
TGTGCCAGCAGCGACGGACAGGAGGGTAATCAGCCCCAGCATTTT
CASSDGQEGNQPQHF
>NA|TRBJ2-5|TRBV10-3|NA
TGTGCCATCAGTGGGGACCCCACTCAAGAGACCCAGTACTTC
CAISGDPTQETQYF
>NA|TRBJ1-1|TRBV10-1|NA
TGCGCCAGCAGTGAGTCTCCAGGGAACACTGAAGCTTTCTTT
CASSESPGNTEAFF
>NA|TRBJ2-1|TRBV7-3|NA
TGTGCCAGCAGCTCACAGGGTGGCTCCTACAATGAGCAGTTCTTC
CASSSQGGSYNEQFF
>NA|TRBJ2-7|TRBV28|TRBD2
TGTGCCAGCAGTTTCGCGGGAGGGCCGTACGAGCAGTACTTC
CASSFAGGPYEQYF
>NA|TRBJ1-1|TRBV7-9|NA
TGTGCCAGCAGCAAATTCCGGGCGGCTTTCTTT
CASSKFRAAFF
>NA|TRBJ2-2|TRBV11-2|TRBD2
TGTGCCAGCAGCTCGCTGCCGGGACTAGCGGGGGCGAACACCGGGGAGCTGTTTTTT
CASSSLPGLAGANTGELFF
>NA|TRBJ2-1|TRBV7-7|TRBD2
TGTGCCAGCAGCTTAGAAGGACTAGCGGGAGAAAATGAGCAGTTCTTC
CASSLEGLAGENEQFF
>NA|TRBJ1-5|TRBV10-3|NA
TGTGCCATCAGCCCCCAGGGTGATGCTCAGCCCCAGCATTTT
CAISPQGDAQPQHF
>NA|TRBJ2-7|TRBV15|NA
TGTGCCACCAGCAGAGAGGCAACCTCCTACGAGCAGTACTTC
CATSREATSYEQYF
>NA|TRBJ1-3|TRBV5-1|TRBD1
TGCGCCAGCTGGACAGGGGGGCCTCTCTCAGGAAACACCATATATTTT
CASWTGGPLSGNTIYF
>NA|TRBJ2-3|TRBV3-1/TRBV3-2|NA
TGTGCCAGCAGCCAAGTCGGCCGGGGAAGGCTCGTAGATACGCAGTATTTT
CASSQVGRGRLVDTQYF